Detailed here is one T cell receptor (beta chain). The clone's antigen remains unknown. No much larger clone is present one base from it, and per-base qualities are unavailable. The CDR3 regions of human TCRbeta chains were analyzed by immunosequencing. The source study handled its data this way. Repertoire TCRs were matched against a reference library of SARS-CoV-2-specific TCRs generated with the MIRA antigen-specificity platform. Breadth was defined as the fraction of unique TCRs that were SARS-CoV-2-associated, and depth was defined as the fraction of total T cells that were SARS-CoV-2-associated. Each spike-specific TCR was assigned to its reactive spike region and to a CD4 or CD8 class using the MIRA data. Log10-transformed breadth and depth values were compared by one-way ANOVA with Sidak's multiple comparisons tests. TCRdb carries this immuneACCESS record with in-frame sequences only. Its versions omit some clonotypes, under half of them owing to an unresolved V gene in the studies checked, with the rest unexplained. V, J and clone size derive from that table, while D and trimming were established from the DNA sequence. This sample holds some 80,000 clones; 88% were observed only once. Clones ranked in the top ten supply roughly 5.1% of the sample.

The time point label, as the study defines it: baseline before first vaccination. This specimen's treatment or condition label, per the study, means: meningococcal conjugate vaccine given as trial control. Samples from vaccinated people were obtained from the UK trials COV001 and COV002, which included a single-blind randomized controlled phase 2/3 trial of AZD1222 (ChAdOx1 nCoV-19) in healthy adults. Trial participant PBMC samples were collected at day 0 and day 28 after the second dose for TCRbeta chain sequencing. These data originate in a study of T cell responses to AZD1222 COVID-19 vaccine (dated by TCRdb to the early 2020s). Broadly, across the study: TCR sequencing covered some 240 trial participants: about 210 given two doses of AZD1222 and around 25 given two doses of MenACWY control vaccine. Trial participants were enrolled by age into subgroups of 18-55, 56-69 and 70-plus years, and around 140, 26 and 57 TCR-sequenced participants, respectively, were included in these subgroups. Broad study findings and their caveats: Epitopes outside the regions mutated in the B.1.351 and B.1.1.7 variants were reportedly recognized by nearly half of the unique spike-specific TCRs. The 56-69-year group was small, and its depth increase did not reach significance, likely because of low power. Conclusions about previously exposed vaccinees were limited because only six AZD1222 recipients were SARS-CoV-2 seropositive at baseline. CD4 TCRs associated with the vaccine covered the entire spike protein, and the dominant responses were in regions 160-218 and 743-854. After two AZD1222 doses, both the breadth and the depth of spike-specific TCRs were significantly higher than at day 0 and than in MenACWY recipients. Because no day 14 peak-response samples were available, the repertoires could be characterized only after the peak T cell response. Most participants were white British and females outnumbered males, and the authors suggested that clonal diversity may have been underestimated.

V is cut by 2 bases and J by 2 bases, and the space between the germline ends is 0 bases. CDR1 and CDR2, looked up from the germline V gene (reference sequence), are LGHDT and YNNKEL. From the cysteine up to the phenylalanine, the CDR3 has a length of 11 residues. Solely the CDR3 DNA is kept, with 33 bases framed from the first base. Source: peripheral blood, taken on day 0 of MenACWY control vaccination. Recombination linked TRBV3-1 (or the pseudogene TRBV3-2) to TRBJ1-2, with the identity of the D gene unclear. This receptor was taken from an adult in good health. The nucleotides are TGTGCCAGCAGCCAAAACTATGGCTACACCTTC. It translates as CASSQNYGYTF.